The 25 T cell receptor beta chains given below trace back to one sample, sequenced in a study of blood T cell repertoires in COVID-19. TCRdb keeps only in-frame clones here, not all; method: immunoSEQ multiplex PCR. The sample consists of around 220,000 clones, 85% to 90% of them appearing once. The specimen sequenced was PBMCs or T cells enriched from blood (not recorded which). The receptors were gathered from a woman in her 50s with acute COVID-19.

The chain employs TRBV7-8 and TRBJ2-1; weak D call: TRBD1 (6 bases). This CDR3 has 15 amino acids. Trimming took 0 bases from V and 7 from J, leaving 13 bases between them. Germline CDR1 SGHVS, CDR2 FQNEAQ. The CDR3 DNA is TGTGCCAGCAGCTTAGCGATTGGACAGAGGAATGAGCAGTTCTTC. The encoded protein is CASSLAIGQRNEQFF.

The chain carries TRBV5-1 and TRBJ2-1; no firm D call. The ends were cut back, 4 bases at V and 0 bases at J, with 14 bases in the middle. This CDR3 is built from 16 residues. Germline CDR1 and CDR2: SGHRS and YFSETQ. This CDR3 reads CASSPLADPSYNEQFF. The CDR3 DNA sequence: TGCGCCAGCAGCCCATTAGCCGACCCCTCCTACAATGAGCAGTTCTTC.

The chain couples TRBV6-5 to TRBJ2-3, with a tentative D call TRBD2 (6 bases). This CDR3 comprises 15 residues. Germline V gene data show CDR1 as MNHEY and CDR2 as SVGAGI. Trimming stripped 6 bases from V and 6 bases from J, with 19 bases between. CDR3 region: CASRTGAGAGDTQYF. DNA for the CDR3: TGTGCCAGCAGGACCGGGGCCGGGGCGGGGGATACGCAGTATTTT.

The CDR3 sequence: CASSPPGGREKLFF. CDR3 sequence (DNA): TGCGCCAGCAGCCCCCCAGGGGGACGAGAAAAACTGTTTTTT. The chain is built from TRBV5-1 and TRBJ1-4, with 7 bases aligning to TRBD1. Germline loops: CDR1 SGHRS, CDR2 YFSETQ. The V gene end was trimmed by 4 bases and the J gene end by 8 bases; junction bases not matched to a gene: 8. This CDR3 comprises 14 residues.

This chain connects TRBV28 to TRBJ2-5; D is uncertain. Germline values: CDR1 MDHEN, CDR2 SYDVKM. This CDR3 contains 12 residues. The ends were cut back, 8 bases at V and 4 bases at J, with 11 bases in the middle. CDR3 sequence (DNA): TGTGCCAGCTCGCGGCGAGCAGAGACCCAGTACTTC. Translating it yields CASSRRAETQYF.

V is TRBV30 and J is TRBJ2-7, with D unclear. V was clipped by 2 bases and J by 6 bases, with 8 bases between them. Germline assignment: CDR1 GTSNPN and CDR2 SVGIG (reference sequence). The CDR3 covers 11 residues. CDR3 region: CAWSSRAEQYF. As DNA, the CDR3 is TGTGCCTGGAGTTCTCGCGCCGAGCAGTACTTC.

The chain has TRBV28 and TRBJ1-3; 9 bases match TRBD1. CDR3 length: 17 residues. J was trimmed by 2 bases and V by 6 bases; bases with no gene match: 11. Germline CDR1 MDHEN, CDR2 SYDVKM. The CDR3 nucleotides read TGTGCCAGCAGGGGATCCATCGGGACAGGGACTGGAAACACCATATATTTT. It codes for CASRGSIGTGTGNTIYF.

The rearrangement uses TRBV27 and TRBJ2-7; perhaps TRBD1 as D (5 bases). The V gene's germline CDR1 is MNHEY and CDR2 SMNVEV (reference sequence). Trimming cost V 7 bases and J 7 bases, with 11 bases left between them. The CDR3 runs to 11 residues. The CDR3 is CASKKGLEQYF. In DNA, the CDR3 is TGTGCCAGCAAAAAGGGGTTGGAGCAGTACTTC.

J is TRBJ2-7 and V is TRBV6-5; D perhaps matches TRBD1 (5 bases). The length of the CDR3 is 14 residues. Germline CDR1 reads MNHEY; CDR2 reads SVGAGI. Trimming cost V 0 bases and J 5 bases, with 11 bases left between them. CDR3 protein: CASSYSGRVHEQYF. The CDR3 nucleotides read TGTGCCAGCAGTTACTCGGGCAGGGTCCACGAGCAGTACTTC.

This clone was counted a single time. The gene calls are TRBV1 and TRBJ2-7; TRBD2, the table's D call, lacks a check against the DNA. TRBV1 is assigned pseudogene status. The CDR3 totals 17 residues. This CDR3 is CTSSQDTRTSGSYEQYF. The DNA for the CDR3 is TGCACCAGCAGCCAAGATACCCGAACTAGCGGAAGTTACGAGCAGTACTTC.

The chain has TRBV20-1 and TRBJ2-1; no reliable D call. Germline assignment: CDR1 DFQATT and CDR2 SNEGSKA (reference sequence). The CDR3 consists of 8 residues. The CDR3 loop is CIDNEQFF. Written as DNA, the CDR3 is TGCATCGACAATGAGCAGTTCTTC.

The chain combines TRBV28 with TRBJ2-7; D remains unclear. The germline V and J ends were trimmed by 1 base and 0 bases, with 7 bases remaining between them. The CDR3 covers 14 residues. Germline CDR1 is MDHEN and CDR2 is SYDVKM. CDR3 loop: CASSLFYSSYEQYF. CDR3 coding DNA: TGTGCCAGCAGTTTATTCTACAGCTCCTACGAGCAGTACTTC.

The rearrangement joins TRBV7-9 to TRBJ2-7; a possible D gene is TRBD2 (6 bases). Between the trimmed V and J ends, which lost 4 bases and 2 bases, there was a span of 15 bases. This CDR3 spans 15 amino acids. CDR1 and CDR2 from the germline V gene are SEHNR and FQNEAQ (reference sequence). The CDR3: CASSSGLPSPYEQYF. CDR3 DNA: TGTGCCAGCAGCTCCGGACTACCTTCCCCCTACGAGCAGTACTTC.

CDR3 amino acids: CASSVEGVSSDTQYF. The CDR3 coding sequence is TGTGCCAGCAGCGTAGAGGGGGTCAGTTCAGATACGCAGTATTTT. The V and J genes are TRBV9 and TRBJ2-3; the D gene is possibly TRBD1 (6 bases). Germline assignment: CDR1 SGDLS and CDR2 YYNGEE. The CDR3 covers 15 residues. With 0 bases removed from V and 4 bases from J, the gap between germline ends came to 12 bases. The variable domain in full, with the rest retrieved from reference TRBV9 and TRBJ2-3, is DSGVTQTPKHLITATGQRVTLRCSPRSGDLSVYWYQQSLDQGLQFLIQYYNGEERAKGNILERFSAQQFPDLHSELNLSSLELGDSALYFCASSVEGVSSDTQYFGPGTRLTVL.

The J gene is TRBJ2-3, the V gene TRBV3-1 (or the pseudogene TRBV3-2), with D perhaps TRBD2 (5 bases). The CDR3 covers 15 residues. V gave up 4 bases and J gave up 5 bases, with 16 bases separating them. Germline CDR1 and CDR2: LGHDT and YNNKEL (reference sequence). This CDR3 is CASSPRASLGDTQYF. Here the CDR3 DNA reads TGTGCCAGCAGCCCAAGGGCTAGCCTCGGAGATACGCAGTATTTT.

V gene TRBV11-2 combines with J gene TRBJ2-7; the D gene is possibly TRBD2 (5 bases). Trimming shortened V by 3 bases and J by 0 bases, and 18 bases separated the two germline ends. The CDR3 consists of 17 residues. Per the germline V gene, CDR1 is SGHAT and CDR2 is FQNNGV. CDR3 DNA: TGTGCCAGCAGCTTTACTAGTGCCACAGAATACTCCTACGAGCAGTACTTC. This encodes CASSFTSATEYSYEQYF. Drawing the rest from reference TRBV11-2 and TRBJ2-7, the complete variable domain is EAGVAQSPRYKIIEKRQSVAFWCNPISGHATLYWYQQILGQGPKLLIQFQNNGVVDDSQLPKDRFSAERLKGVDSTLKIQPAKLEDSAVYLCASSFTSATEYSYEQYFGPGTRLTVT.

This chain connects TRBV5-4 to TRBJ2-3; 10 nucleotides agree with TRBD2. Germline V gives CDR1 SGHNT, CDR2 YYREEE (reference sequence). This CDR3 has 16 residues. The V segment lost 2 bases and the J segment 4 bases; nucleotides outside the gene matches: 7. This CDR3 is CASSLAGGPGSDTQYF. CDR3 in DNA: TGTGCCAGCAGCTTAGCGGGAGGGCCAGGGTCAGATACGCAGTATTTT.

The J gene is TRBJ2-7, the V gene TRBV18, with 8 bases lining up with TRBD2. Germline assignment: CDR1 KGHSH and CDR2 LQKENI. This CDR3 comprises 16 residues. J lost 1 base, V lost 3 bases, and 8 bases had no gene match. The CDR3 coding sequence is TGTGCCAGCTCACCCCCCGGGACTAGGGGTTCCTACGAGCAGTACTTC. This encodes CASSPPGTRGSYEQYF.

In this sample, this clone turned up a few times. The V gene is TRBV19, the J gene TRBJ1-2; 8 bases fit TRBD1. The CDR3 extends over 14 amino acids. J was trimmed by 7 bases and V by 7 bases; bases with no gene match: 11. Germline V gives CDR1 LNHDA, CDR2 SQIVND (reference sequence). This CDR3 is CASTGQGFLRGYTF. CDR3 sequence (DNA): TGTGCCAGTACCGGACAGGGCTTTTTACGTGGCTACACCTTC.

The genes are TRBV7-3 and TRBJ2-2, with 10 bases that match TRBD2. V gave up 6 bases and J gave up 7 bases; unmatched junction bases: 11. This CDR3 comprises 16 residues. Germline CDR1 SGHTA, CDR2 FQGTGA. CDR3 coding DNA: TGTGCCAGCAGGGGATCAGCGGGAGGGGAGCACGGGGAGCTGTTTTTT. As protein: CASRGSAGGEHGELFF.

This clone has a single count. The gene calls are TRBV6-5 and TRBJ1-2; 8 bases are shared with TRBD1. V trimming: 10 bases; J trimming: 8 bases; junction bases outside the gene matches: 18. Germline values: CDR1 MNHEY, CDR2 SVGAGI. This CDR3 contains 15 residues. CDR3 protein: CATFFSGGAVRGYTF. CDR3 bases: TGTGCCACCTTCTTTTCAGGGGGCGCTGTTCGGGGCTACACCTTC.

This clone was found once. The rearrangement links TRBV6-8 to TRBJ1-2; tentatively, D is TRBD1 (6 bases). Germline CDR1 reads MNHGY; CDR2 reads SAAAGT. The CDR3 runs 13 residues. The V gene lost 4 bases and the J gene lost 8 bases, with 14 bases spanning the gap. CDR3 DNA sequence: TGTGCCAGCAGTTTGGACAGCTTGGGAGGCTACACCTTC. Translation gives CASSLDSLGGYTF.

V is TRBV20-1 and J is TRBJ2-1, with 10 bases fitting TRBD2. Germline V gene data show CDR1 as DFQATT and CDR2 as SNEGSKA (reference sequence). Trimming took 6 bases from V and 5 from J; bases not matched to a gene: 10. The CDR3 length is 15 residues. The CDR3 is CSASRLAGINNEQFF. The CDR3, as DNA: TGCAGTGCGAGTAGACTAGCGGGTATAAACAATGAGCAGTTCTTC.

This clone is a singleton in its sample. The CDR3 sequence is CASRDEDRTNSNQPQHF. The CDR3 DNA reads as TGTGCCAGCAGAGACGAGGACAGGACAAATAGCAATCAGCCCCAGCATTTT. The chain combines TRBV9 with TRBJ1-5, with 7 bases that match TRBD1. CDR3 length: 17 amino acids. Unmatched junction bases numbered 11, after V lost 5 bases and J lost 0 bases. Germline CDR1 and CDR2: SGDLS and YYNGEE.

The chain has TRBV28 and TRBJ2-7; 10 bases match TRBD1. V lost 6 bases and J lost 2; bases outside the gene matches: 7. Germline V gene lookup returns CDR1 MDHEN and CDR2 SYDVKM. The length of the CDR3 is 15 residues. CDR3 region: CASRRWTGGTYEQYF. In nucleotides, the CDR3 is TGTGCCAGCAGAAGATGGACAGGGGGGACCTACGAGCAGTACTTC.